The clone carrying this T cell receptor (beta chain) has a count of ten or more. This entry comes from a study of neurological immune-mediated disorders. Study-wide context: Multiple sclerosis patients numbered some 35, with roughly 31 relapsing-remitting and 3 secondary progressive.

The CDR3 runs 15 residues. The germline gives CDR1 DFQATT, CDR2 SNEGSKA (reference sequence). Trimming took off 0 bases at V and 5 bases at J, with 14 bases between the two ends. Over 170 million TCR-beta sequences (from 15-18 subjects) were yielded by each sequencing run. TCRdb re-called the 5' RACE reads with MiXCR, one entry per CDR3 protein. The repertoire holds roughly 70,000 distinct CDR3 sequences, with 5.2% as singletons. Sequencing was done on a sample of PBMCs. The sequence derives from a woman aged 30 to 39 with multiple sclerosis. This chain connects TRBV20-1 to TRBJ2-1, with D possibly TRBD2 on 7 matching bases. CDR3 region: CSARDPGGPNNEQFF. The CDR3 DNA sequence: TGCAGTGCTAGAGATCCCGGGGGGCCAAACAATGAGCAGTTCTTC.